Below, one TCR beta chain is given with its context. Using immunoSEQ multiplex PCR, the repertoire was profiled, and TCRdb retains in-frame clones only, with some absent. The sample contains 13,000 or so clones, roughly three quarters of which appear only once. The germline V gene has CDR1 SGDLS and CDR2 YYNGEE. This CDR3 spans 16 amino acids. Trimming at V came to 4 bases and at J to 8 bases, leaving 14 bases not matched to a gene. These data originate in a study of OX40 agonist ivuxolimab in advanced cancers. The source is an adult with an advanced solid tumor such as melanoma, head and neck, liver or kidney cancer. The material was CD4+ or CD8+ T cells sorted from blood, obtained in a trial of the OX40 agonist ivuxolimab. The chain employs TRBV9 and TRBJ1-2; 10 bases are a match to TRBD1. The CDR3, as DNA: TGTGCCAGCAGCATCCGCCCCGGACAGGGGGAGAACGGCTACACCTTC. Translated, it gives CASSIRPGQGENGYTF.